This T cell receptor beta chain comes out of a study of beta chain features in type 1 diabetes. Turning to the study itself: Patients did not differ from healthy donors in age, gender or cell yield.

Study-wide points: All four CD4+ subsets of Type 1 diabetes patients contained TCRB CDR3s that were moderately but significantly shorter.

Between the trimmed V and J ends, which lost 2 bases and 2 bases, there was a span of 10 bases. The CDR3 is 16 amino acids. CDR1 LNHDA and CDR2 SQIVND come from the germline V gene (reference sequence). As concerns this clone: Its antigen remains unknown.

Every isolated RNA sample was fully reverse transcribed, so sequencing captured expressed TCRB transcripts. Libraries were prepared by immunoSEQ multiplex PCR; TCRdb keeps only in-frame clonotypes and omits some of them. Of fewer than 650,000 clones in the sample, 15% were seen once. This rearrangement joins TRBV19 to TRBJ2-6; D remains unclear. Sequenced material: naive CD4+ T cells from blood. The receptor comes from a man younger than 30 in good health. DNA for the CDR3: TGTGCCAGTAGTATAAGGACGGTACCTGGGGCCAACGTCCTGACTTTC. It specifies CASSIRTVPGANVLTF.